This entry describes one T cell receptor beta chain. This clonotype was counted many times. The antigen it binds to is not known. The sample holds no much larger clone one base away, and base qualities are not on file. The data are from a study of T cells in Graves' hyperthyroidism and ophthalmopathy (dated by TCRdb to 2018 to 2020). Study-level background: Peripheral blood was sampled at the time of initial diagnosis, prior to any treatment. Prospective prediction of ophthalmopathy was tested in an independent validation cohort of under 20 hyperthyroidism patients and 15 to 17 patients who later progressed to ophthalmopathy. After blood sampling, hyperthyroidism patients were treated with methimazole at a starting dose of 30 mg daily, and ophthalmopathy patients were treated with high-dose intravenous methylprednisolone. In addition, the study compared T-cell repertoires in thyroid tissue and in blood from roughly 6 Graves' hyperthyroidism patients. According to the paper, TCR Vbeta CDR3 sequencing was carried out on 135 peripheral blood samples, which came from 40 to 45 ophthalmopathy, around 75 hyperthyroidism and about 17 progressor patients. The 85 to 100 discovery patients were randomly split 7:3 into training and test sets. To identify TCR V-J signatures that set the groups apart, the researchers used a discovery cohort of roughly 100 patients, made up of under 50 with Graves' ophthalmopathy and about 60 with stable Graves' hyperthyroidism.

The TCR beta CDR3 regions were amplified from RNA transcripts. A first-round RT-PCR of the TCR CDR3 used the HTBI primer set with the Qiagen OneStep RT-PCR kit. Libraries were constructed in a second round of multiplex PCR, after which size selection and purification were performed. The libraries were sequenced on an Illumina HiSeq2000 using paired-end 100 bp reads. In the authors' own workflow: SOAPnuke was used to process the raw data, with reads discarded if the reads contained adapters or uncalled bases, had a mean Phred below 15, or lacked an exact constant-primer or identifier match. High-quality paired reads were merged with COPE v1.2.5, and unique nucleotide sequences were defined as clonotypes. MiTCR v1.1 was used to align clonotypes to the IMGT TRBV, TRBD and TRBJ reference segments. Only V-J combinations with frequency above 0.0001, covering 98% to 99.2% of repertoires, were analysed. A TCS score was defined as the ratio between F50 (clonal expansion) and ExV (chaos), using BLOSUM62-based TCRdist between CDR3 peptides within each V-J. Welch's t-statistics and random forest reduced 500 to 550 V-J features to 13, which were used in a naive Bayes classifier (R e1071). The public reads were run again by TCRdb, first through fastp at Q25 and then through MiXCR, and only productive beta chains were kept. One record per CDR3 amino acid sequence lists the most common genes and DNA. Clone size and V and J calls follow TCRdb, not the original study. The sample includes 700,000 or so distinct CDR3 sequences, with 16% observed a single time. The ten top clones hold 8.4% of the sample.

A patient counted as having stable Graves' hyperthyroidism if no progression to ophthalmopathy occurred over 18 months of follow-up. The hyperthyroidism patients were between 18 and 65 years old and newly diagnosed, with a disease duration of less than 2 months. Patients with uncontrolled infections, other autoimmune diseases, pregnancy or lactation were excluded. Diagnoses were based on clinical symptoms, serum thyroxine and TRAb, thyroid ultrasound and orbital computed tomography. Ficoll-Paque density gradient centrifugation was used to isolate PBMCs from about 9 ml of fresh peripheral blood. Trizol reagent was used to extract total RNA, and RNA quality was then checked on an Agilent 2100 Bioanalyzer. The investigation overall reported the following: Ophthalmopathy was separated from stable hyperthyroidism by a 13 V-J signature model, with around 90% sensitivity and about 81% specificity obtained in cross-validation and 80%/75% obtained in testing. During validation, the model predicted progression to ophthalmopathy a median of about 6.5 months ahead of onset, with around 65% sensitivity and more than 72% specificity. Most expanded thyroid clonotypes (frequency above 0.001) were also found in blood, which suggests that blood repertoires may mirror thyroid immune responses. No statistical method was used to fix the sample size in advance, and group allocation was not hidden from the investigators.

The CDR3 measures 15 amino acids from cysteine to phenylalanine. CDR3 DNA is the only sequence kept; it has 45 bases, read in frame from the first base. The junction carries 17 bases between V and J, which are trimmed by 5 bases and 5 bases respectively. Sequencing was done on a sample of blood. The sequence was collected from a man in his late teens or twenties with Graves' hyperthyroidism. The V gene is TRBV12-3 or TRBV12-4 and the J gene is TRBJ2-3; the D gene is possibly TRBD1, with 5 bases matching. The CDR3 region reads CASSHTSKGVDTQYF. The nucleotide sequence reads as follows: TGTGCCAGCAGTCATACTTCAAAAGGGGTAGATACGCAGTATTTT.